A single sample is the source of the 2 T cell receptor beta chains below, sequenced in a study of T cells in Graves' hyperthyroidism and ophthalmopathy. Using RNA transcripts as the source, TCR beta CDR3 regions were amplified. A set of HTBI primers served as the primers for a first-round RT-PCR of the TCR CDR3. TCRdb re-called the multiplex PCR reads through MiXCR, storing one row per CDR3 protein. The sample consists of hundreds of thousands of distinct CDR3 sequences, more than 12% of them appearing once. Sequencing used blood. The receptors originated from a man aged 45-60 years with Graves' ophthalmopathy.

This clonotype was seen a few times. The chain has TRBV9 and TRBJ1-4, with TRBD1 as a possible D gene (6 bases). The length of the CDR3 is 15 residues. V lost 0 bases, J lost 8 bases, and 14 bases lay in between. Per germline, CDR1 SGDLS and CDR2 YYNGEE. The CDR3 DNA reads TGTGCCAGCAGCGTAGTCGGGGGCCCCAACGAAAAACTGTTTTTT. Translating gives CASSVVGGPNEKLFF.

The V and J genes are TRBV6-1 and TRBJ2-7, with a possible D match to TRBD2 (5 bases). The CDR3 runs 16 residues. The V gene's germline CDR1 is MNHNS and CDR2 SASEGT. V lost 5 bases and J lost 2, with 19 bases in between. The DNA for the CDR3 is TGTGCCAGCAGTTGGCCTCCGGGGTCATTGGCCTACGAGCAGTACTTC. It encodes CASSWPPGSLAYEQYF.